The clone carrying this T cell receptor beta chain was found a few times. Clones were read by immunoSEQ multiplex PCR, and TCRdb kept only the in-frame ones, dropping some. The data show under 150,000 clones, under 95% seen once. V lost 7 bases, J lost 0 bases, and 18 bases lay in between. Per the germline V gene, CDR1 is SQVTM and CDR2 is ANQGSEA. The CDR3 length is 15 residues. This sample is part of a study of T cells after somatic rescue of genetic block. Material: peripheral blood mononuclear cells (PBMCs). The TCR was taken from a woman younger than 30. This chain connects TRBV29-1 to TRBJ1-1, with D possibly TRBD1 on 6 matching bases. The CDR3 DNA sequence: TGCAGCGCCACAGGGACGGCACCTTTGAACACTGAAGCTTTCTTT. Protein: CSATGTAPLNTEAFF. Complete variable domain (other parts from reference TRBV29-1 and TRBJ1-1): SAVISQKPSRDICQRGTSLTIQCQVDSQVTMMFWYRQQPGQSLTLIATANQGSEATYESGFVIDKFPISRPNLTFSTLTVSNMSPEDSSIYLCSATGTAPLNTEAFFGQGTRLTVV.